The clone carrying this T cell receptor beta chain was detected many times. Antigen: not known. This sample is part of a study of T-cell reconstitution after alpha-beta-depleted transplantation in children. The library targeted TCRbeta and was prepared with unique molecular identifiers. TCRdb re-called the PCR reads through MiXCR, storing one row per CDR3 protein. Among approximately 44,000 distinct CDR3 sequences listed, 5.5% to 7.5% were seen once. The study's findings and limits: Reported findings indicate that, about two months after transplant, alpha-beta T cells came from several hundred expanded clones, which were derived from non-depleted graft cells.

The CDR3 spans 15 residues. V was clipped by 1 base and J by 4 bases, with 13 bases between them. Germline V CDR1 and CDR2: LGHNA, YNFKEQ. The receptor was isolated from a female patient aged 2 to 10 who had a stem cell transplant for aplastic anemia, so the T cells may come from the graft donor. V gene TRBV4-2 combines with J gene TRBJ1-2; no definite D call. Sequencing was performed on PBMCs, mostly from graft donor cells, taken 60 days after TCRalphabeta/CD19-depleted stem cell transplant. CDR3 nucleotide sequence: TGTGCCAGCAGCCAAGGCCGGACCGGGCCCTATGGCTACACCTTC. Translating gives CASSQGRTGPYGYTF.